The 23 T cell receptor beta chains below all came from one sample that was sequenced in a study of blood T cell repertoires in COVID-19. The assay was immunoSEQ multiplex PCR, and TCRdb's table has in-frame clones only and misses some. This table holds around 280,000 clones, roughly 89% found once. The sequencing sample was made of PBMCs or T cells enriched from blood (not recorded which). The receptors shown here come from a woman in her late teens or twenties with acute COVID-19.

This clone has just one count. The J gene is TRBJ2-1, the V gene TRBV24-1; D may be TRBD2 (5 bases). The ends were cut back, 8 bases at V and 5 bases at J, with 12 bases in the middle. CDR1 is KGHDR and CDR2 is SFDVKD in the germline V gene. The CDR3 length is 13 residues. CDR3 protein: CATTKAGNNEQFF. For the CDR3, the DNA is TGTGCCACCACCAAAGCCGGGAACAATGAGCAGTTCTTC.

The CDR3 loop reads CASSVSPVNSPLHF. The DNA of the CDR3 is TGTGCCAGCAGCGTAAGTCCAGTCAATTCACCCCTCCACTTT. The chain recombines TRBV9 with TRBJ1-6; no reliable D call. This CDR3 has 14 residues. Germline values: CDR1 SGDLS, CDR2 YYNGEE. Trimming removed 1 base from V and 7 bases from J, with 9 bases in between.

The chain has TRBV7-7 and TRBJ2-3; 8 nucleotides agree with TRBD1. V lost 5 bases to trimming and J lost 1 base; unmatched junction nucleotides: 8. Germline CDR1 reads SSHAT; CDR2 reads FNYEAQ (reference sequence). The CDR3 contains 16 residues. The CDR3 sequence: CASSPAGGGGTDTQYF. The CDR3 DNA reads as TGTGCCAGCAGCCCAGCAGGGGGCGGAGGCACAGATACGCAGTATTTT. Together with reference TRBV7-7 and TRBJ2-3, the CDR3 gives the full variable domain: GAGVSQSPRYKVTKRGQDVTLRCDPISSHATLYWYQQALGQGPEFLTYFNYEAQPDKSGLPSDRFSAERPEGSISTLTIQRTEQRDSAMYRCASSPAGGGGTDTQYFGPGTRLTVL.

The rearrangement uses TRBV11-2 and TRBJ2-1, with 12 bases identical to TRBD2. The germline V gene has CDR1 SGHAT and CDR2 FQNNGV. V trimming: 5 bases; J trimming: 8 bases; junction bases outside the gene matches: 10. CDR3 length: 16 amino acids. CDR3 protein: CASSAPSGRGHYEQFF. Here the CDR3 DNA reads TGTGCCAGCAGCGCCCCTAGCGGGAGGGGGCATTATGAGCAGTTCTTC.

The rearrangement joins TRBV7-9 to TRBJ2-7, with a tentative D call TRBD1 (5 bases). V was cut by 5 bases and J by 3 bases, with 17 bases left in between. Germline CDR1 is SEHNR and CDR2 is FQNEAQ (reference sequence). CDR3 length: 15 residues. CDR3 loop: CASSQAQGRGYEQYF. For the CDR3, the DNA is TGTGCCAGCAGCCAAGCCCAGGGAAGGGGCTACGAGCAGTACTTC.

CDR3 sequence: CASSQSTGNTEAFF. The CDR3 DNA sequence: TGTGCCAGCAGCCAATCGACAGGCAACACTGAAGCTTTCTTT. The V gene is TRBV3-1 (or the pseudogene TRBV3-2), the J gene TRBJ1-1; D possibly corresponds to TRBD1 (6 bases). The V end lost 2 bases, the J end lost 2 bases, and 9 bases lay between the germline ends. The germline V gene encodes CDR1 LGHDT and CDR2 YNNKEL (reference sequence). This CDR3 contains 14 residues.

The rearrangement joins TRBV19 to TRBJ1-1; 9 bases agree with TRBD1. This CDR3 is 15 amino acids long. Trimming cost V 9 bases and J 6 bases; bases outside gene matches: 14. Germline V lookup: CDR1 LNHDA, CDR2 SQIVND (reference sequence). The CDR3 nucleotides are TGTGCCAGCTGGGACAGGGAAAGCCCCAGCTCTGAAGCTTTCTTT. It specifies CASWDRESPSSEAFF.

The chain has TRBV28 and TRBJ2-1; a weak D match, TRBD2 (5 bases). CDR3 length equals 13 residues. From germline, CDR1 is MDHEN and CDR2 SYDVKM. Deletions cut 4 bases from V and 9 bases from J, with 13 bases between. The CDR3 region has the DNA TGTGCCAGCAGTTGGCCCCGACGGGGTGAGCAGTTCTTC. Translation gives CASSWPRRGEQFF.

J is TRBJ1-2 and V is TRBV5-4; D might be TRBD1 (5 bases). This CDR3 is 15 amino acids long. V lost 2 bases, J lost 3 bases, and 14 bases lay in between. Germline CDR1 reads SGHNT; CDR2 reads YYREEE (reference sequence). For the CDR3, the DNA is TGTGCCAGCAGCTTTGGGGGGAGCGGGGACTATGGCTACACCTTC. Its protein product is CASSFGGSGDYGYTF.

J is TRBJ2-1 and V is TRBV6-5; D gene uncertain. This CDR3 is built from 11 residues. Trimming pared 10 bases from V and 5 bases from J, leaving 9 bases between. The germline gives CDR1 MNHEY, CDR2 SVGAGI. CDR3 nucleotides: TGTGCCATGGCGGTCAACAATGAGCAGTTCTTC. This gives the protein CAMAVNNEQFF.

This clone was seen only a few times. This sequence joins TRBV6-2 or TRBV6-3 and TRBJ1-1; tentative D call: TRBD1 (6 bases). CDR3 length: 13 residues. CDR1 is MNHEY, CDR2 SVGEGT, per germline. Trimming removed 4 bases at V and 2 bases at J, with 8 bases between. CDR3 in amino acids: CASSSGTNTEAFF. The CDR3 DNA reads TGTGCCAGCAGTTCTGGGACAAACACTGAAGCTTTCTTT.

The V gene is TRBV5-6, the J gene TRBJ2-1, with 10 bases aligning to TRBD2. This CDR3 has 15 residues. Germline assignment: CDR1 SGHDT and CDR2 YYEEEE. Trimming took 2 bases from V and 14 from J; bases not matched to a gene: 13. CDR3 loop: CASSFFPSLAGAEFF. In DNA, the CDR3 is TGTGCCAGCAGCTTTTTCCCAAGTCTAGCGGGAGCCGAGTTCTTC.

This clone was detected once. The chain links TRBV27 to TRBJ2-5, with TRBD2 matching over 8 bases. Germline CDR1 is MNHEY and CDR2 is SMNVEV (reference sequence). The junction had 3 bases not matched to a gene; V was cut back by 4 bases and J by 5 bases. The CDR3 totals 13 residues. The CDR3 coding sequence is TGTGCCAGCAGTTATGCTAGCGGGGAGACCCAGTACTTC. Translated, it gives CASSYASGETQYF.

This rearrangement joins TRBV7-9 to TRBJ2-1; D perhaps matches TRBD1 (5 bases). CDR1 is SEHNR, CDR2 FQNEAQ, per germline (reference sequence). V was shortened by 5 bases and J by 9 bases, with 14 bases between the two germline ends. This CDR3 contains 13 residues. The CDR3 reads CASSPTGSVEQFF. The CDR3 DNA follows: TGTGCCAGCAGCCCCACAGGATCTGTTGAGCAGTTCTTC.

To note about this clone: One junction end disagrees with the germline gene, perhaps due to a read error. The rearrangement links TRBV4-1 to TRBJ1-1, with D unresolved. The CDR3 runs 14 residues. Germline assignment: CDR1 MGHRA and CDR2 YSYEKL. CDR3 in DNA: TGCGCCGGCAGTCAGCACTACCCGAACACTGAAGCTTTCTTT. It yields the protein CAGSQHYPNTEAFF.

The rearrangement links TRBV7-9 to TRBJ1-1, with D unresolved. CDR1 is SEHNR, CDR2 FQNEAQ, per germline (reference sequence). V was pared by 1 base and J by 0 bases, with 12 bases between. The CDR3 runs 16 residues. CDR3 bases: TGTGCCAGCAGCTTAGGCGGGAGGAGGGTGAACACTGAAGCTTTCTTT. Residues: CASSLGGRRVNTEAFF.

The chain carries TRBV11-3 and TRBJ2-2; 7 bases are a match to TRBD2. V lost 5 bases, J lost 4 bases, and 7 bases stayed unmatched. Germline-derived CDR1 and CDR2 are SGHNT and YENEEA. This CDR3 is 15 amino acids long. The CDR3 loop is CASSLGLVGTGELFF. CDR3 bases: TGTGCCAGCAGCCTAGGACTAGTTGGCACCGGGGAGCTGTTTTTT.

The chain employs TRBV5-1 and TRBJ2-2; 8 bases match TRBD1. Per germline, CDR1 SGHRS and CDR2 YFSETQ. The CDR3 has 17 amino acids. Losses at the gene ends were 0 bases for V and 6 bases for J; bases not matched to a gene: 10. CDR3 in amino acids: CASSLAPPGGGPGELFF. CDR3 nucleotides: TGCGCCAGCAGCTTGGCCCCCCCAGGGGGCGGTCCCGGGGAGCTGTTTTTT.

The chain carries TRBV27 and TRBJ2-5; D might be TRBD1 (6 bases). This CDR3 has 15 amino acids. Trimming removed 2 bases from V and 5 bases from J, with 15 bases in between. Germline V CDR1 and CDR2: MNHEY, SMNVEV (reference sequence). The CDR3 region has the DNA TGTGCCAGCAGTTTACGGCAGGGGCGACGGGAGACCCAGTACTTC. Its translation: CASSLRQGRRETQYF.

The rearrangement uses TRBV4-1 and TRBJ2-3; D remains unclear. With 3 bases removed from V and 2 bases from J, the gap between germline ends came to 18 bases. Germline loops: CDR1 MGHRA, CDR2 YSYEKL. The CDR3 contains 17 residues. The CDR3 sequence: CASSQGSVWRNTDTQYF. In DNA form, the CDR3 reads TGCGCCAGCAGCCAGGGTAGTGTTTGGCGGAACACAGATACGCAGTATTTT.

The chain combines TRBV28 with TRBJ2-7; D is perhaps TRBD1 (6 bases). This CDR3 has 13 residues. Trimming took 7 bases from V and 5 from J, leaving 15 bases between them. Looked up from germline, CDR1 is MDHEN and CDR2 is SYDVKM. The CDR3: CASKGQQPHEQYF. CDR3 in DNA: TGTGCCAGCAAGGGACAACAGCCGCACGAGCAGTACTTC. Full variable domain (missing parts from reference TRBV28 and TRBJ2-7): DVKVTQSSRYLVKRTGEKVFLECVQDMDHENMFWYRQDPGLGLRLIYFSYDVKMKEKGDIPEGYSVSREKKERFSLILESASTNQTSMYLCASKGQQPHEQYFGPGTRLTVT.

The rearrangement joins TRBV6-5 to TRBJ2-3; D is undetermined. V lost 7 bases and J 4 bases, leaving 12 bases between the germline ends. CDR3 length: 13 amino acids. Germline lookup yields CDR1 MNHEY and CDR2 SVGAGI. The CDR3 DNA sequence: TGTGCCAGCAACGGTCTTTCTCCAGATACGCAGTATTTT. Its translation is CASNGLSPDTQYF.

This rearrangement joins TRBV15 to TRBJ2-7; 8 bases align to TRBD1. Germline-derived CDR1 and CDR2 are LNHNV and YYDKDF (reference sequence). CDR3 length equals 14 residues. The ends lost 0 bases at V and 4 bases at J; junction bases unmatched: 2. In DNA, the CDR3 is TGTGCCACCAGCAGAGAAGACAGGGGATACGAGCAGTACTTC. This translates into CATSREDRGYEQYF.